The present T cell receptor (beta chain) was sequenced within a study of chemoradiotherapy in HPV16-positive cancers. The study, taken as a whole, reports: Only a couple of HPV16-positive patients supplied the functional HPV-specificity definition. For HPV16-positive patients, expanding HPV-responsive T cells associated with longer recurrence-free survival.

With regard to this clone: Its target is unknown.

The assay was immunoSEQ multiplex PCR, and TCRdb's table has in-frame clones only and misses some. The data contain under 15,000 clones, approximately 75% of them singletons. Repertoires were sampled repeatedly during chemoradiotherapy. The CDR3 runs 13 residues. V lost 6 bases and J 3 bases, leaving 12 bases between the germline ends. Germline CDR1 and CDR2: MNHEY and SMNVEV (reference sequence). The chain recombines TRBV27 with TRBJ2-7; D may be TRBD1 or TRBD2 (5 bases each). The sample was taken from a patient who underwent chemoradiotherapy. This clonotype originated in a human donor with HPV-associated anogenital cancer. This CDR3 reads CASSSGRFYEQYF. The CDR3, as DNA: TGTGCCAGCAGCTCGGGACGCTTCTACGAGCAGTACTTC.